These 9 T cell receptor beta chains were all obtained from the same sample, sequenced in a study of blood T cell repertoires in COVID-19. Some clones are missing from TCRdb's copy, which holds only in-frame ones; the method was immunoSEQ multiplex PCR. The sample includes a few hundred thousand clones, under 90% of them seen just once. Sequenced input: PBMCs or T cells enriched from blood (not recorded which). All receptors derive from a woman aged 45-65 years who had been exposed to COVID-19.

V usage is TRBV5-1 and J usage is TRBJ2-7; D might be TRBD2 (5 bases). V was trimmed by 2 bases and J by 2 bases, leaving 11 bases between them. Germline CDR1 is SGHRS and CDR2 is YFSETQ. CDR3 length equals 14 residues. The chain's CDR3 is CASSFSGVTYEQYF. The CDR3 DNA follows: TGCGCCAGCAGCTTTTCCGGGGTTACCTACGAGCAGTACTTC.

This clone has only a few counts. This chain links TRBV5-1 with TRBJ1-3, with D hard to call. Germline V gene data show CDR1 as SGHRS and CDR2 as YFSETQ. The CDR3 length is 15 residues. The V gene lost 4 bases and the J gene lost 0 bases, with 11 bases spanning the gap. In nucleotides, the CDR3 is TGCGCCAGCAGCCATGACAAGAGCTCTGGAAACACCATATATTTT. Its protein product is CASSHDKSSGNTIYF.

The J gene is TRBJ2-7, the V gene TRBV27; 9 bases align to TRBD1. With 6 bases clipped from V and 3 bases from J, the junction kept 9 bases outside the gene matches. The germline CDR1 and CDR2 sequences are MNHEY and SMNVEV (reference sequence). This CDR3 is built from 15 residues. The CDR3 protein is CASRLETGGFYEQYF. In DNA form, the CDR3 reads TGTGCCAGCAGACTTGAAACAGGGGGCTTCTACGAGCAGTACTTC.

J is TRBJ1-2 and V is TRBV19; D is perhaps TRBD1 (6 bases). The V gene lost 7 bases and the J gene lost 6 bases, with 15 bases spanning the gap. Germline V gene data show CDR1 as LNHDA and CDR2 as SQIVND (reference sequence). CDR3 length: 13 residues. CDR3 in amino acids: CASTVDRSNGYTF. DNA for the CDR3: TGTGCCAGTACCGTTGACAGGAGTAATGGCTACACCTTC.

The chain joins TRBV2 to TRBJ1-4, with D possibly being TRBD1 (6 bases). Germline V gene lookup returns CDR1 SNHLY and CDR2 FYNNEI. The CDR3 spans 15 residues. Trimming shortened V by 4 bases and J by 5 bases, and 14 bases separated the two germline ends. DNA for the CDR3: TGTGCCAGCAGTGTGTTCAGGGGCACGAATGAAAAACTGTTTTTT. Its protein product is CASSVFRGTNEKLFF. Full variable domain (remainder filled in from reference TRBV2 and TRBJ1-4): EPEVTQTPSHQVTQMGQEVILRCVPISNHLYFYWYRQILGQKVEFLVSFYNNEISEKSEIFDDQFSVERPDGSNFTLKIRSTKLEDSAMYFCASSVFRGTNEKLFFGSGTQLSVL.

The chain has TRBV6-5 and TRBJ2-7; 11 bases map to TRBD2. This CDR3 is built from 15 residues. V was clipped by 6 bases and J by 2 bases; unmatched bases: 6. Germline CDR1 is MNHEY and CDR2 is SVGAGI. CDR3 amino acids: CASSRLGLAAYEQYF. CDR3 DNA sequence: TGTGCCAGCAGCCGATTGGGACTAGCGGCCTACGAGCAGTACTTC.

This sequence joins TRBV7-9 and TRBJ1-5; D might be TRBD1 (5 bases). The CDR3 totals 14 residues. Germline V gene sequence: CDR1 SEHNR, CDR2 FQNEAQ (reference sequence). V shed 3 bases and J shed 4 bases, with 10 bases lying between them. CDR3 residues: CASSFSGGNQPQHF. The CDR3, as DNA: TGTGCCAGCAGCTTTAGCGGGGGGAATCAGCCCCAGCATTTT.

V is TRBV25-1 and J is TRBJ2-7; D unclear. Germline lookup yields CDR1 MGHDK and CDR2 SYGVNS. The V end was cut by 1 base, the J end by 0 bases, with 16 bases between. The CDR3 covers 17 residues. CDR3 region: CASSELWVSGNSYEQYF. In DNA form, the CDR3 reads TGTGCCAGCAGTGAATTATGGGTCTCGGGTAACTCCTACGAGCAGTACTTC.

The V and J genes are TRBV30 and TRBJ2-3, with 11 bases lining up with TRBD1. Germline V gene lookup returns CDR1 GTSNPN and CDR2 SVGIG (reference sequence). The V segment lost 2 bases and the J segment 4 bases; nucleotides outside the gene matches: 8. The CDR3 sequence is 16 residues long. The CDR3: CAWSTGTGGPADTQYF. The CDR3 bases are TGTGCCTGGAGTACTGGGACAGGGGGACCAGCAGATACGCAGTATTTT.